The 6 T cell receptor beta chains given below trace back to one sample, sequenced in a study of T-cell reconstitution after alpha-beta-depleted transplantation in children. TCRbeta library construction was performed incorporating unique molecular identifiers. TCRdb reanalysed the PCR reads using MiXCR and keeps one entry per CDR3 protein. The table lists 600,000 or so distinct CDR3 sequences, more than 20% of them singletons, with roughly 14% in the top ten. This sample comprised PBMCs, mostly from graft donor cells, obtained 360 days after TCRalphabeta/CD19-depleted stem cell transplant. The receptors originated from a boy in the first two years of life who had a stem cell transplant for acute myeloid leukemia, so the T cells may come from the graft donor.

There are a few counts of this clonotype. This chain joins TRBV7-2 and TRBJ2-3, with a possible D match to TRBD2 (6 bases). Trimming took off 5 bases at V and 1 base at J, with 13 bases between the two ends. The CDR3 runs 15 residues. Germline CDR1 and CDR2: SGHTA and FQGNSA. The CDR3 loop reads CASSANWGGTDTQYF. The CDR3 DNA is TGTGCCAGCAGCGCCAATTGGGGGGGCACAGATACGCAGTATTTT.

The table lists this clonotype with many counts. This chain links TRBV7-2 with TRBJ2-3; D remains unclear. Trimming shortened V by 4 bases and J by 2 bases, and 13 bases separated the two germline ends. CDR1 is SGHTA and CDR2 is FQGNSA in the germline V gene. The CDR3 covers 15 residues. The CDR3 region has the DNA TGTGCCAGCAGCTCTCACCCGACCCACACAGATACGCAGTATTTT. It specifies CASSSHPTHTDTQYF.

This clonotype has just one count. The rearrangement uses TRBV11-2 and TRBJ2-1, with TRBD2 matching 10 bases. The V and J ends lost 5 bases and 9 bases, in that order; junction bases with no gene match: 7. Germline V gene sequence: CDR1 SGHAT, CDR2 FQNNGV. This CDR3 has 14 amino acids. The CDR3 region is CASSTGTSVGEQFF. The DNA for the CDR3 is TGTGCCAGCAGCACCGGGACTAGCGTCGGTGAGCAGTTCTTC.

The CDR3 spells CSAIPGQGGNQPQHF. For the CDR3, the DNA is TGCAGTGCTATACCGGGACAGGGTGGGAATCAGCCCCAGCATTTT. This chain connects TRBV20-1 to TRBJ1-5, with 9 bases aligning to TRBD1. CDR1 DFQATT and CDR2 SNEGSKA come from the germline V gene (reference sequence). The CDR3 sequence is 15 residues long. The trim removed 4 bases at V and 4 bases at J, leaving 8 bases unmatched.

This clonotype was observed at least ten times. DNA for the CDR3: TGCAGTGTCAGAGGCAGGACCAGCTCCTACGAGCAGTACGTC. As protein: CSVRGRTSSYEQYV. This rearrangement joins TRBV20-1 to TRBJ2-7; D not resolved. This CDR3 is built from 14 residues. V dropped 7 bases and J dropped 0 bases, with 16 bases sitting between them. The germline V gene encodes CDR1 DFQATT and CDR2 SNEGSKA (reference sequence).

In this sample, this clonotype turned up a few times. The gene calls are TRBV7-8 and TRBJ2-3, with 10 nucleotides matching TRBD2. Trimming took 5 bases from V and 6 from J; bases not matched to a gene: 5. Per the germline V gene, CDR1 is SGHVS and CDR2 is FQNEAQ. CDR3 length: 14 residues. The CDR3 bases are TGTGCCAGCAGCAGAGGGACTAGCGCGGATACGCAGTATTTT. Its translation: CASSRGTSADTQYF.